Below are 27 T cell receptor beta chains sequenced from a single sample in a study of blood T cell repertoires in COVID-19. Method: immunoSEQ multiplex PCR; TCRdb's copy keeps in-frame clones and lacks some. The data contain around 230,000 clones, 75% to 90% of them singletons. What was sequenced was peripheral blood. Receptors were obtained from a man aged 25-45 years who had recovered from COVID-19.

This clone has only one observation. V gene TRBV5-4 combines with J gene TRBJ2-1, with D uncertain. CDR3 length: 12 residues. Germline assignment: CDR1 SGHNT and CDR2 YYREEE (reference sequence). Between the trimmed V and J ends, which lost 0 bases and 9 bases, there was a span of 7 bases. The CDR3 DNA is TGTGCCAGCAGCTTGGTGAGTGTTGAGCAGTTCTTC. Encoded protein: CASSLVSVEQFF.

The chain has TRBV11-3 and TRBJ2-7; 10 bases are a match to TRBD1. The V segment lost 5 bases and the J segment 5 bases; nucleotides outside the gene matches: 9. Germline V gene lookup returns CDR1 SGHNT and CDR2 YENEEA. The CDR3 runs to 15 residues. CDR3 DNA: TGTGCCAGCAGCCTCTCGGGGACAGGGGTCCACGAGCAGTACTTC. Its translation is CASSLSGTGVHEQYF. The entire variable domain, with the rest obtained from reference TRBV11-3 and TRBJ2-7, is as follows: EAGVVQSPRYKIIEKKQPVAFWCNPISGHNTLYWYLQNLGQGPELLIRYENEEAVDDSQLPKDRFSAERLKGVDSTLKIQPAELGDSAVYLCASSLSGTGVHEQYFGPGTRLTVT.

The rearrangement uses TRBV9 and TRBJ1-2, with a tentative D call TRBD1 (6 bases). This CDR3 has 13 residues. Germline V gene data show CDR1 as SGDLS and CDR2 as YYNGEE. V lost 2 bases, J lost 2 bases, and 7 bases lay in between. CDR3 amino acids: CASSVTGNYGYTF. The CDR3 nucleotides are TGTGCCAGCAGCGTGACAGGAAACTATGGCTACACCTTC.

The rearrangement uses TRBV5-5 and TRBJ2-7, with D tentatively TRBD2 (5 bases). This CDR3 has 15 amino acids. Germline lookup yields CDR1 SGHKS and CDR2 YYEKEE (reference sequence). Trimming pared 6 bases from V and 0 bases from J, leaving 16 bases between. The CDR3 coding sequence is TGTGCCAGCAAACTGGCGGGTATTGACTCCTACGAGCAGTACTTC. It yields the protein CASKLAGIDSYEQYF.

This sequence joins TRBV6-1 and TRBJ2-7, with D possibly being TRBD2 (5 bases). In germline, CDR1 is MNHNS, CDR2 SASEGT. Between the trimmed V and J ends, which lost 4 bases and 5 bases, there was a span of 21 bases. CDR3 size: 16 residues. This chain's CDR3 is CASSAGRAPGVHEQYF. The CDR3 DNA reads as TGTGCCAGCAGTGCAGGTAGGGCACCCGGGGTCCACGAGCAGTACTTC.

V and J are TRBV18 and TRBJ1-2; 7 nucleotides align to TRBD1. Germline-derived CDR1 and CDR2 are KGHSH and LQKENI. The CDR3 is 15 amino acids. The V gene end was trimmed by 6 bases and the J gene end by 3 bases; junction bases not matched to a gene: 10. DNA for the CDR3: TGTGCCAGCTCCCCGGGAACAGGGGTAGACTATGGCTACACCTTC. Its translation: CASSPGTGVDYGYTF. The full variable domain, in which reference TRBV18 and TRBJ1-2 provide the parts outside the CDR3, is NAGVMQNPRHLVRRRGQEARLRCSPMKGHSHVYWYRQLPEEGLKFMVYLQKENIIDESGMPKERFSAEFPKEGPSILRIQQVVRGDSAAYFCASSPGTGVDYGYTFGSGTRLTVV.

This clone was counted only a few times. The J gene is TRBJ1-3, the V gene TRBV11-2, with a tentative D call TRBD1 (5 bases). The germline V gene encodes CDR1 SGHAT and CDR2 FQNNGV. This CDR3 spans 17 amino acids. Trimming removed 0 bases at V and 4 bases at J, with 16 bases between. Written as DNA, the CDR3 is TGTGCCAGCAGCTTAGATACCAGCAGGGCCGGAGGAAACACCATATATTTT. The encoded protein is CASSLDTSRAGGNTIYF.

The V gene is TRBV12-2, the J gene TRBJ1-5. TRBV12-2 is noted as a pseudogene. CDR3 size: 19 residues. This CDR3 is CASRLALGYGIRSNQPQHF. CDR3 nucleotide sequence: TGTGCAAGTCGCTTAGCGCTAGGCTACGGGATAAGGAGCAATCAGCCCCAGCATTTT.

The rearrangement uses TRBV10-2 and TRBJ2-5; D is unclear. V shed 8 bases and J shed 1 base, with 8 bases lying between them. This CDR3 comprises 12 residues. Germline values: CDR1 WSHSY, CDR2 SAAADI. The CDR3 sequence is CASRRSQETQYF. CDR3 nucleotide sequence: TGCGCCAGCCGCCGGAGCCAAGAGACCCAGTACTTC.

Turning to this clone: The same CDR3 can be traced to other DNA sequences in this sample. The rearrangement links TRBV5-1 to TRBJ1-1, with D tentatively TRBD1 (6 bases). The CDR3 totals 15 residues. Per germline, CDR1 SGHRS and CDR2 YFSETQ. The germline V and J ends were trimmed by 4 bases and 2 bases, with 15 bases remaining between them. CDR3 in amino acids: CASSLAGGLNTEAFF. CDR3 coding DNA: TGCGCCAGCAGCCTGGCGGGGGGGCTTAACACTGAAGCTTTCTTT.

The V call is TRBV30, the J call TRBJ2-4; 9 bases are a match to TRBD1. The CDR3 length is 15 residues. CDR1 and CDR2 (germline): GTSNPN, SVGIG (reference sequence). The junction had 10 bases not matched to a gene; V was cut back by 3 bases and J by 7 bases. This chain's CDR3 is CAWSLADRGGNIQYF. As DNA, the CDR3 is TGTGCCTGGAGCCTGGCGGACAGGGGAGGGAACATTCAGTACTTC.

The chain is built from TRBV7-2 and TRBJ2-1; 7 bases align to TRBD1. The J segment lost 1 base and the V segment lost 5 bases, leaving 2 bases of the junction unmatched. Germline CDR1 reads SGHTA; CDR2 reads FQGNSA. This CDR3 is built from 14 residues. CDR3 nucleotides: TGTGCCAGCAGCCCGACAGGGTCCTACAATGAGCAGTTCTTC. It encodes CASSPTGSYNEQFF.

This chain joins TRBV7-2 and TRBJ1-3; D ambiguous. The V gene lost 3 bases and the J gene lost 0 bases, with 9 bases spanning the gap. The CDR3 contains 15 residues. Germline loops: CDR1 SGHTA, CDR2 FQGNSA. The CDR3 region is CASSFVSDSGNTIYF. CDR3 DNA sequence: TGTGCCAGCAGCTTTGTGTCAGACTCTGGAAACACCATATATTTT. Full variable domain (outside the CDR3, taken from reference TRBV7-2 and TRBJ1-3): GAGVSQSPSNKVTEKGKDVELRCDPISGHTALYWYRQSLGQGLEFLIYFQGNSAPDKSGLPSDRFSAERTGGSVSTLTIQRTQQEDSAVYLCASSFVSDSGNTIYFGEGSWLTVV.

This clone was observed a few times. The chain has TRBV4-2 and TRBJ2-1, with D possibly TRBD2 on 7 matching bases. The V gene's germline CDR1 is LGHNA and CDR2 YNFKEQ. The V and J ends lost 0 bases and 7 bases respectively, with 16 bases between them. The CDR3 contains 16 residues. The CDR3 sequence: CASSQDLEGGRNEQFF. The CDR3 bases are TGTGCCAGCAGCCAAGACTTGGAGGGGGGGCGAAATGAGCAGTTCTTC.

This clone was seen a single time. The chain uses TRBV7-2 and TRBJ2-3; 9 nucleotides align to TRBD2. Germline V gene sequence: CDR1 SGHTA, CDR2 FQGNSA. The CDR3 length is 14 residues. J lost 4 bases, V lost 1 base, and 0 bases had no gene match. In DNA, the CDR3 is TGTGCCAGCAGCTTAGTAGCGGGGGCAGATACGCAGTATTTT. As protein: CASSLVAGADTQYF.

The V and J genes are TRBV6-2 or TRBV6-3 and TRBJ2-1; no definite D call. Germline-derived CDR1 and CDR2 are MNHEY and SVGEGT. With 5 bases removed from V and 2 bases from J, the gap between germline ends came to 16 bases. CDR3 size: 16 residues. CDR3 in amino acids: CASSRPTPLPYNEQFF. CDR3 DNA: TGTGCCAGCAGTCGACCGACTCCCCTCCCCTACAATGAGCAGTTCTTC.

The V and J genes are TRBV27 and TRBJ2-7, with D uncertain. Germline CDR1 reads MNHEY; CDR2 reads SMNVEV (reference sequence). This CDR3 comprises 12 residues. V was cut by 3 bases and J by 3 bases, with 6 bases left in between. CDR3 sequence reads: CASSFPGYEQYF. The CDR3 DNA follows: TGTGCCAGCAGTTTCCCAGGCTACGAGCAGTACTTC.

V is TRBV23-1 and J is TRBJ2-1, with D hard to call. TRBV23-1 is annotated as an ORF whose role is uncertain. CDR3 length: 10 residues. V was clipped by 6 bases and J by 7 bases, with 4 bases between them. The CDR3 sequence: CASSPNEQFF. The CDR3 bases are TGCGCCAGCAGCCCAAATGAGCAGTTCTTC.

The V gene is TRBV25-1, the J gene TRBJ1-5; D not resolved. In germline, CDR1 is MGHDK, CDR2 SYGVNS. V was shortened by 1 base and J by 3 bases, with 4 bases between the two germline ends. The CDR3 runs to 13 residues. CDR3 DNA sequence: TGTGCCAGCAGTGAATCCCACAATCAGCCCCAGCATTTT. This encodes CASSESHNQPQHF.

This clone was seen more than once but under ten times. The chain is built from TRBV30 and TRBJ1-1; D unclear. Trimming shortened V by 1 base and J by 4 bases, and 16 bases separated the two germline ends. The CDR3 runs 15 residues. Germline V lookup: CDR1 GTSNPN, CDR2 SVGIG (reference sequence). In nucleotides, the CDR3 is TGTGCCTGGAGTGACCGCCCTGAGGAGGGCACTGAAGCTTTCTTT. This codes for CAWSDRPEEGTEAFF.

This clone was found once. The genes are TRBV3-1 (or the pseudogene TRBV3-2) and TRBJ1-6; D not resolved. Per germline, CDR1 LGHDT and CDR2 YNNKEL (reference sequence). The CDR3 consists of 15 residues. V gave up 5 bases and J gave up 6 bases, with 14 bases separating them. CDR3 bases: TGTGCCAGCAGCATCGGGATCCCGGGTAATTCACCCCTCCACTTT. Its protein product is CASSIGIPGNSPLHF.

This chain joins TRBV18 and TRBJ1-2; D gene ambiguous. The CDR3 consists of 14 residues. The V end was cut by 3 bases, the J end by 4 bases, with 12 bases between. Per the germline V gene, CDR1 is KGHSH and CDR2 is LQKENI. The CDR3 sequence: CASSPSTTFYGYTF. DNA of the CDR3: TGTGCCAGCTCACCTTCGACAACTTTCTATGGCTACACCTTC.

The chain uses TRBV7-9 and TRBJ1-2; 8 bases match TRBD1. Germline V gene lookup returns CDR1 SEHNR and CDR2 FQNEAQ (reference sequence). Germline trimming cut 5 bases from V and 4 bases from J; bases unmatched to any gene: 9. This CDR3 contains 15 residues. CDR3 protein: CASSPLAGGSYGYTF. The DNA for the CDR3 is TGTGCCAGCAGCCCACTAGCAGGGGGCTCCTATGGCTACACCTTC.

Concerning this clone: With a much larger clone just one base away, this may be a read error. The sample holds other DNA sequences that translate to the same CDR3. V and J are TRBV9 and TRBJ2-5; the match to TRBD2 covers 8 bases. The germline gives CDR1 SGDLS, CDR2 YYNGEE. Trimming removed 0 bases from V and 4 bases from J; junction bases left unmatched: 8. The length of the CDR3 is 16 residues. CDR3 sequence (DNA): TGTGCCAGCAGCGTAGCCTCATCCAGCGGGGGAGAGACCCAGTACTTC. It is translated as CASSVASSSGGETQYF.

The rearrangement uses TRBV11-2 and TRBJ1-2, with TRBD1 matching 11 bases. V trimming: 3 bases; J trimming: 5 bases; junction bases outside the gene matches: 2. Germline V gene lookup returns CDR1 SGHAT and CDR2 FQNNGV. The CDR3 has 14 amino acids. The CDR3 loop reads CASSFGQGAYGYTF. CDR3 DNA: TGTGCCAGCAGCTTCGGACAGGGGGCGTATGGCTACACCTTC.

The rearrangement joins TRBV2 to TRBJ1-1; possibly TRBD1 for D (5 bases). This CDR3 comprises 14 residues. Trimming took 6 bases from V and 5 from J, leaving 16 bases between them. In germline, CDR1 is SNHLY, CDR2 FYNNEI. The CDR3 is CASRGTGGRTEAFF. In DNA, the CDR3 is TGTGCCAGCAGGGGGACGGGGGGAAGGACTGAAGCTTTCTTT.

The rearrangement joins TRBV18 to TRBJ1-1; possible D gene TRBD1, 6 bases. CDR3 size: 16 residues. Trimming took 4 bases from V and 2 from J, leaving 17 bases between them. Germline values: CDR1 KGHSH, CDR2 LQKENI. CDR3 amino acids: CASSLLTGTINTEAFF. The CDR3 DNA is TGTGCCAGCTCACTCTTGACAGGCACCATAAACACTGAAGCTTTCTTT.